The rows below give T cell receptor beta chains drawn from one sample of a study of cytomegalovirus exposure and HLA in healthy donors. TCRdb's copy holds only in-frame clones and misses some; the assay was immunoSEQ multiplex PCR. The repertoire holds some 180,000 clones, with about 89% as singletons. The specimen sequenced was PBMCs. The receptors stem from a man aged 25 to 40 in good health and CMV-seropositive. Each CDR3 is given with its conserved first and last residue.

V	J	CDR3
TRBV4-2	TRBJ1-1	CASSQDRVKNTEAFF
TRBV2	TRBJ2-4	CAGGITKNIQYF
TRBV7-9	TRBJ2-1	CASSLIGVQQFF
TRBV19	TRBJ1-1	CASSISVNTEAFF
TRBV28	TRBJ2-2	CASGSATNTGELFF
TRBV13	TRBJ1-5	CASSLGGQPQHF
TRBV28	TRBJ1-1	CASSYYRTLNTEAFF
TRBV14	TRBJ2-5	CASSQGIAGAGETQYF
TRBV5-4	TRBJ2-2	CASSYSTGRIPGELFF
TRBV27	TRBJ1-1	CASSARDRGWTEAFF
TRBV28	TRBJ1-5	CASSLGKDQPQHF
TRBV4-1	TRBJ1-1	CASSQRQGGEAFF
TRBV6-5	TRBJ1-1	CASSYSKNTEAFF
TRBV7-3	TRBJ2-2	CASSPQPGGELFF
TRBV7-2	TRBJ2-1	CASSLAGGYNEQFF
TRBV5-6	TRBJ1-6	CASSFRTGPLALHF
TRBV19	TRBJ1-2	CASSMENRAVYGYTF
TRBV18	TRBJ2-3	CASSVLDTDTQYF
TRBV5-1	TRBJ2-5	CASSRQGWETQYF
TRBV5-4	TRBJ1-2	CASSFSRDTGGGYTF
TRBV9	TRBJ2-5	CASSVFEGYKETQYF
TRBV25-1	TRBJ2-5	CASSDPQGAGETQYF
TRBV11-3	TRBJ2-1	CASSLNLAGPGEQFF
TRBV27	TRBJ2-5	CASSLGTSGKETQYF
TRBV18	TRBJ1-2	CASSPLPQGGFYGYTF
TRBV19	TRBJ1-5	CASSDRPQPQHF
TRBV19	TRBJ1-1	CASSTGTRYTEAFF
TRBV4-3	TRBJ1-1	CASSQDQEGGDTEAFF
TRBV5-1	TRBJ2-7	CASSQGVGTLFSYEQYF
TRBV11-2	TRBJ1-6	CASSLGLNSPLHF
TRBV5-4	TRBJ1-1	CASSLVSGVNTEAFF
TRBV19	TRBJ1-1	CGVGGTMNTEAFF
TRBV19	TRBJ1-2	CASSQGQGSVANYGYTF
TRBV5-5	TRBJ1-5	CASSTRSGGANNQPQHF
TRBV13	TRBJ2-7	CASSLGANSYEQYF
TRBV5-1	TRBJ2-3	CASSLEQITDTQYF
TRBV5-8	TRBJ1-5	CASSLGRVNNQPQHF
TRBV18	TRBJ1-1	CASRGGENTEAFF
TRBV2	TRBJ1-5	CASSEARDTGSNQPQHF
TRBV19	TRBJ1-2	CASSHGTGARANYGYTF
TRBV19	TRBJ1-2	CASSIVRDRLYGYTF
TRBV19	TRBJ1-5	CASSIGFYSNQPQHF
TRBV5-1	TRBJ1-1	CASSLGHVNTEAFF
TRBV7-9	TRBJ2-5	CASSPLMGGTQETQYF